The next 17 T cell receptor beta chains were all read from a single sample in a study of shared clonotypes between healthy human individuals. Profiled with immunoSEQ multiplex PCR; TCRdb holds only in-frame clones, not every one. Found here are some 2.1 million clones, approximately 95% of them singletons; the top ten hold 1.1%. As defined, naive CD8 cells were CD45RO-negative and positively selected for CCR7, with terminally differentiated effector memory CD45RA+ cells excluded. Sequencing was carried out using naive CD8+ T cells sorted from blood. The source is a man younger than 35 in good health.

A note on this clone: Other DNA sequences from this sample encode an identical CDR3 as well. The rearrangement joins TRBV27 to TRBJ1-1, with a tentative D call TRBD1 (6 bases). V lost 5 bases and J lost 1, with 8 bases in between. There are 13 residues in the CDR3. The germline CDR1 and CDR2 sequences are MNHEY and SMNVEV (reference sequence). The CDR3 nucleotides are TGTGCCAGCAGTCTACAGGGGAACACTGAAGCTTTCTTT. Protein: CASSLQGNTEAFF.

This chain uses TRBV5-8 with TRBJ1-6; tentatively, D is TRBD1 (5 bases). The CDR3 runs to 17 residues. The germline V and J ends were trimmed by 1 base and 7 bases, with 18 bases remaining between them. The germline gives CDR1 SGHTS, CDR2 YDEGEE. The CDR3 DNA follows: TGTGCCAGCAGCTTGAGTTTGGTCGAGGGGCTGAATTCACCCCTCCACTTT. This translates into CASSLSLVEGLNSPLHF. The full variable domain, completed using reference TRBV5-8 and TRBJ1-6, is EAGVTQSPTHLIKTRGQQATLRCSPISGHTSVYWYQQALGLGLQFLLWYDEGEERNRGNFPPRFSGRQFPNYSSELNVNALELEDSALYLCASSLSLVEGLNSPLHFGNGTRLTVT.

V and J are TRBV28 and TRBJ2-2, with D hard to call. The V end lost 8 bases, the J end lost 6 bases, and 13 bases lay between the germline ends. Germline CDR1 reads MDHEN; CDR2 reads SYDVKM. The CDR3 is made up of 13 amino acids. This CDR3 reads CASRPGWSGELFF. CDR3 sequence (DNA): TGTGCCAGCCGCCCCGGGTGGTCCGGGGAGCTGTTTTTT.

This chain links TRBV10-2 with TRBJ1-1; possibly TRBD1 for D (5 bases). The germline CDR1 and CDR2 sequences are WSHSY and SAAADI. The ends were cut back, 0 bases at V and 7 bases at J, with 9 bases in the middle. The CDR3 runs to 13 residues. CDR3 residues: CASSESKGLEAFF. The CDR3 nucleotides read TGCGCCAGCAGTGAGTCGAAGGGGCTTGAAGCTTTCTTT.

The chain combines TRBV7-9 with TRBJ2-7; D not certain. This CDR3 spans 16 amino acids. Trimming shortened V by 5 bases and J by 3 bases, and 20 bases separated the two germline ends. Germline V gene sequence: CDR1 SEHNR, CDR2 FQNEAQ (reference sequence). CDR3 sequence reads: CASSAASGLPLYEQYF. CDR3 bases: TGTGCCAGCAGCGCCGCCTCCGGTTTACCCCTCTACGAGCAGTACTTC. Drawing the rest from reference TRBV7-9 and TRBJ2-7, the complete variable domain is DTGVSQNPRHKITKRGQNVTFRCDPISEHNRLYWYRQTLGQGPEFLTYFQNEAQLEKSRLLSDRFSAERPKGSFSTLEIQRTEQGDSAMYLCASSAASGLPLYEQYFGPGTRLTVT.

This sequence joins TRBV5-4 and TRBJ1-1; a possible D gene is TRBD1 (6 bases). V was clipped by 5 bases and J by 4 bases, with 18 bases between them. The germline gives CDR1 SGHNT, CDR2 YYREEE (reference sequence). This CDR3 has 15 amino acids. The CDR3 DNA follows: TGTGCCAGCAGTTCCTTACAGGGTGTCGGCACTGAAGCTTTCTTT. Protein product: CASSSLQGVGTEAFF.

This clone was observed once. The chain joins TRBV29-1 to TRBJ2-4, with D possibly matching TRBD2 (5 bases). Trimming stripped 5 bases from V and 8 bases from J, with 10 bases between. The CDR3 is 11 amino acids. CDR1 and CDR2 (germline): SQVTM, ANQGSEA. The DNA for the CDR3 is TGCAGCGTTTGGGGAGTGGACATTCAGTACTTC. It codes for CSVWGVDIQYF.

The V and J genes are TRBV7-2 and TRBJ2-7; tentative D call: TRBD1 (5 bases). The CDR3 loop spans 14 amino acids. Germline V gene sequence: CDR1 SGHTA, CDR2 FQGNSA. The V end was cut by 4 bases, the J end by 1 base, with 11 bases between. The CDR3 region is CASSSDIGSYEQYF. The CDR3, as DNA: TGTGCCAGCAGCTCGGACATCGGATCCTACGAGCAGTACTTC.

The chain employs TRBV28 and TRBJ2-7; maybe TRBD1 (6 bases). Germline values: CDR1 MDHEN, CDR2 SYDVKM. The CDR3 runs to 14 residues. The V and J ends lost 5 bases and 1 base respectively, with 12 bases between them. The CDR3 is CASSHQGSSYEQYF. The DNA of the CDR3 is TGTGCCAGCAGTCACCAGGGGTCTTCCTACGAGCAGTACTTC.

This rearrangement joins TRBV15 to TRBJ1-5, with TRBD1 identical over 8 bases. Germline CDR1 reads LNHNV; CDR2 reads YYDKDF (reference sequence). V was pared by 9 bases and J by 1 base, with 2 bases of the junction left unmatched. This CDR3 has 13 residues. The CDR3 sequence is CATQGDSNQPQHF. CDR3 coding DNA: TGTGCCACACAGGGGGACAGCAATCAGCCCCAGCATTTT.

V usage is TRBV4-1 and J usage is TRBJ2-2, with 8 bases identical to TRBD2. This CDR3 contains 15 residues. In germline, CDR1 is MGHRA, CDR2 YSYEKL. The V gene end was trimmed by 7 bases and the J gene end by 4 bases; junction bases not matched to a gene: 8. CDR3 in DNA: TGCGCCAGCAAGGGTGACAGCGGGGGCACCGGGGAGCTGTTTTTT. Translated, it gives CASKGDSGGTGELFF.

In nucleotides, the CDR3 is TGCGCCAGCAGCTTGATAGCTAGCACAGATACGCAGTATTTT. Encoded protein: CASSLIASTDTQYF. This chain joins TRBV5-1 and TRBJ2-3; no definite D call. Germline V gene lookup returns CDR1 SGHRS and CDR2 YFSETQ. V shed 1 base and J shed 0 bases, with 6 bases lying between them. The CDR3 sequence is 14 residues long.

CDR3 protein: CASSQTGGFKNIQYF. Written as DNA, the CDR3 is TGTGCCAGCAGCCAGACAGGGGGATTTAAAAACATTCAGTACTTC. This rearrangement joins TRBV6-5 to TRBJ2-4, with 9 bases that match TRBD1. Germline CDR1 reads MNHEY; CDR2 reads SVGAGI. This CDR3 has 15 residues. The V gene end was trimmed by 6 bases and the J gene end by 4 bases; junction bases not matched to a gene: 7.

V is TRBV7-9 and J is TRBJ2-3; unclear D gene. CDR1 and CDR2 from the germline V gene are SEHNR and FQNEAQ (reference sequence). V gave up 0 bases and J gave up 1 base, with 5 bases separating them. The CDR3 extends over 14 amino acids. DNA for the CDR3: TGTGCCAGCAGCTTAGCCGAGGGCACAGATACGCAGTATTTT. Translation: CASSLAEGTDTQYF.

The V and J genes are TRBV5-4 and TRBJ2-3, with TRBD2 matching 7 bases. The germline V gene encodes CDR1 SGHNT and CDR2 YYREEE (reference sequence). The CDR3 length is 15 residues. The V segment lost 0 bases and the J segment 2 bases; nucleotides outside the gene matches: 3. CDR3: CASSLAGTTTDTQYF. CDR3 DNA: TGTGCCAGCAGCTTGGCTGGGACTACCACAGATACGCAGTATTTT.

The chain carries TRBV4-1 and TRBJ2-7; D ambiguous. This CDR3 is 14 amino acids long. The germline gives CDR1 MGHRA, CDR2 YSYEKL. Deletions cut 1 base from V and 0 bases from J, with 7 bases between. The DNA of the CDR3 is TGCGCCAGCAGCCAAGGGACCAACTCCTACGAGCAGTACTTC. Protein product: CASSQGTNSYEQYF.

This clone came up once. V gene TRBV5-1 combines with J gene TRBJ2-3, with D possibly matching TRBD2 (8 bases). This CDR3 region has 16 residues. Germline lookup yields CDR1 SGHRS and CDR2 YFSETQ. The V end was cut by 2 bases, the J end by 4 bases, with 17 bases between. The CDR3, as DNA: TGCGCCAGCAGCTTACCCGTTAGCGGGACAGCAGATACGCAGTATTTT. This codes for CASSLPVSGTADTQYF.